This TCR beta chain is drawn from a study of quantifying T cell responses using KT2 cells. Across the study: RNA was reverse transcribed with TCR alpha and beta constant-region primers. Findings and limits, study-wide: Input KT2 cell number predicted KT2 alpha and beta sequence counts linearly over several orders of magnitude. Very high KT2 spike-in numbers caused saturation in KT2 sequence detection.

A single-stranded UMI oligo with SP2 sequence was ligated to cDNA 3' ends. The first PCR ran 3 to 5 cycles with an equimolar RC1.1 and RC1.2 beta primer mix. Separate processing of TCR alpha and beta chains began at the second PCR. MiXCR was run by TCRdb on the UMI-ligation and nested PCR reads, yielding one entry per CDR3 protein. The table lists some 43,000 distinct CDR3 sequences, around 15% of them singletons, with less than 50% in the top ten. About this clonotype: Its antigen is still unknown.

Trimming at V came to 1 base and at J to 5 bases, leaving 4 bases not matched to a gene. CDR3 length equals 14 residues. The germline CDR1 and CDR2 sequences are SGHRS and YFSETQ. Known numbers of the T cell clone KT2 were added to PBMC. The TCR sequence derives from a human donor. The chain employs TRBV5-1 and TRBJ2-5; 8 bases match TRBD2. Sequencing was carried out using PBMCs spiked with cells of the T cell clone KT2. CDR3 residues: CASSLPGGLETQYF. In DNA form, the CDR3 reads TGCGCCAGCAGCTTGCCGGGGGGGCTTGAGACCCAGTACTTC.